This T cell receptor beta chain is from a study of blood T cell repertoires in COVID-19. Study-level background: Researchers got acute and convalescent COVID-19 samples from the United States, Italy and Spain. The analysed material was cDNA or gDNA that came from T cells, B-cell-depleted T cells, or PBMCs.

As to this clone: The junction shows a germline mismatch at one end, possibly a read error.

Study processing details: Reference gene primer amplification in the assay estimated nucleated cell counts. The repertoire was sequenced with immunoSEQ multiplex PCR; TCRdb's copy has only in-frame clones and lacks some. That table supplies the V and J calls and clone size; D and trimming were determined from the DNA. The sample comprises roughly 300,000 clones, about 89% of which are singletons, and around 6% rests with the top ten. Germline V gene lookup returns CDR1 SEHNR and CDR2 FQNEAQ (reference sequence). The CDR3 contains 14 residues. This TCR was sampled from a man between 18 and 35 years old who had recovered from COVID-19. V and J are TRBV7-9 and TRBJ1-6; no clear D gene. Sample: peripheral blood. The CDR3 sequence is CASSPVFPNSPLHF. CDR3 in DNA: TGTGCCAGCAGCCCGGTGTTCCCCAATTCGCCCCTCCACTTT.